A single sample is the source of the 2 T cell receptor beta chains below, sequenced in a study of OX40 agonist ivuxolimab in advanced cancers. The assay was immunoSEQ multiplex PCR, and TCRdb's table has in-frame clones only and misses some. Found here are about 20,000 clones, approximately 72% of them singletons; the top ten hold about a fifth. Sequencing used CD4+ or CD8+ T cells sorted from blood, obtained in a trial of the OX40 agonist ivuxolimab. The receptors here all came from an adult with an advanced solid tumor such as melanoma, head and neck, liver or kidney cancer.

This clone has only one observation. The sample carries other DNA sequences with the same CDR3. The rearrangement uses TRBV14 and TRBJ2-7; D unclear. The CDR3 sequence is 15 residues long. Germline V CDR1 and CDR2: SGHDN, FVKESK. V shed 6 bases and J shed 1 base, with 16 bases lying between them. The DNA of the CDR3 is TGTGCCAGCAGTCAATTAACTGGCGGTTCCTACGAGCAGTACTTC. Translation gives CASSQLTGGSYEQYF.

The V gene is TRBV18, the J gene TRBJ1-5; weak D call: TRBD1 (5 bases). The CDR3 totals 15 residues. Trimming pared 5 bases from V and 0 bases from J, leaving 11 bases between. Looked up from germline, CDR1 is KGHSH and CDR2 is LQKENI. CDR3 protein: CASSVSRASNQPQHF. CDR3 DNA sequence: TGTGCCAGCTCAGTTAGCAGGGCTAGCAATCAGCCCCAGCATTTT.